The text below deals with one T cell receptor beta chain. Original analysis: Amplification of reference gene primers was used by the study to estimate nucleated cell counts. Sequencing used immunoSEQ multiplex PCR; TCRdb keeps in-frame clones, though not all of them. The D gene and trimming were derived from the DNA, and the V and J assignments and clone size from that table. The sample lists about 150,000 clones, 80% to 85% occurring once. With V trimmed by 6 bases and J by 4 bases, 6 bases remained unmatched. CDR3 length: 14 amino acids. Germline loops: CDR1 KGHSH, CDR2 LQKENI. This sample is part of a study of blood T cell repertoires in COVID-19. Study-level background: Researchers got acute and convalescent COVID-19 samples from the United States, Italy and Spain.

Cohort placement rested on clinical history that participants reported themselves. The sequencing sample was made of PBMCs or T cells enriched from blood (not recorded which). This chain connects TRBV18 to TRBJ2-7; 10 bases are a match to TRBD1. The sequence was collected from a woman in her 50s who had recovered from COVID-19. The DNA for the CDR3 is TGTGCCAGCTCTATGGACAGGGGGTTTTACGAGCAGTACTTC. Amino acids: CASSMDRGFYEQYF.